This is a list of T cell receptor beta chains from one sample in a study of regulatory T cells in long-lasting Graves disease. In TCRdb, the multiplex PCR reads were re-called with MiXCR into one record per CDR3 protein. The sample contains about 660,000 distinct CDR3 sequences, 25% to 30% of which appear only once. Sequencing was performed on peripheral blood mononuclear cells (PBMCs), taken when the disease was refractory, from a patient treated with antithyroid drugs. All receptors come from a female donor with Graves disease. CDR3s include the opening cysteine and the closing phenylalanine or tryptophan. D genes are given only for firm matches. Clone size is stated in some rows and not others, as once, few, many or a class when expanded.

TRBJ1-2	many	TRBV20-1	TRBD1	TGCAGTGCGAGGCCGGGACAGGGAGTCGGTGGCTACACCTTC	CSARPGQGVGGYTF
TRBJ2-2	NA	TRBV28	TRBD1	TGTGCCAGCAGTACAAACAGGGGAAGGGGCACCGGGGAGCTGTTTTTT	CASSTNRGRGTGELFF
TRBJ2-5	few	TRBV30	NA	TGTGCCTGGGGGCGGGTCCAAGAGACCCAGTACTTC	CAWGRVQETQYF
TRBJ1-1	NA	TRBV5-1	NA	TGCGCCAGCAGCTTGGATTCCGGATTGAACACTGAAGCTTTCTTT	CASSLDSGLNTEAFF
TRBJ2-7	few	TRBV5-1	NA	TGCGCCAGCGGCCGGACAGCTTCTGCGACCTACGAGCAGTACTTC	CASGRTASATYEQYF
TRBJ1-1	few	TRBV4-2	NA	TGTGCCAGCAGCCAATCGGCAGGGTTGAACACTGAAGCTTTCTTT	CASSQSAGLNTEAFF
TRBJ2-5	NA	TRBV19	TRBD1	TGTGCCAGTAGTGCGAGCCAGGGGGTACGAGAGACCCAGTACTTC	CASSASQGVRETQYF
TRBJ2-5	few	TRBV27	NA	TGTGCCAGCAGTTTCCCCGAAACCACCTACCAAGAGACCCAGTACTTC	CASSFPETTYQETQYF
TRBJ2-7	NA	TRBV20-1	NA	TGCAGTGCTAGTATCGGACGGGACTACGAGCAGTACTTC	CSASIGRDYEQYF
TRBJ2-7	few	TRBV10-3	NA	TGTGCCATCATGGAGGGGGGGACGATATACGAGCAGTACTTC	CAIMEGGTIYEQYF
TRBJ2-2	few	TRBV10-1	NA	TGCGCCAGCAGACGGGGGGCAGGGGAGCTGTTTTTT	CASRRGAGELFF
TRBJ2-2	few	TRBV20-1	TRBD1	TGCAGTGCTAGGGGGACAGGGGGTACCGGGGAGCTGTTTTTT	CSARGTGGTGELFF
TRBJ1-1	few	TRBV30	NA	TGTGCCTGGAGTGTAGCTCCCATGAACACTGAAGCTTTCTTT	CAWSVAPMNTEAFF
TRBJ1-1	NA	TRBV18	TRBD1	TGTGCCAGCTCACGGGGACAGCTCAACACTGGAGCTTTCTTT	CASSRGQLNTGAFF
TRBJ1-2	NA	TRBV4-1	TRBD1	TGCGCCAGCAGCCAAGAGTGGACAGGGGGCCACTATGGCTACACCTTC	CASSQEWTGGHYGYTF
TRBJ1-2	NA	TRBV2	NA	TGTGCCAGCAGTGAGGTTCGACAGGTAGATGGCTACACCTTC	CASSEVRQVDGYTF
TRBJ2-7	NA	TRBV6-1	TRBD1	TGTGCCAGCATCGACCGGGACAGGGGCCCCTACGAGCAGTACTTC	CASIDRDRGPYEQYF
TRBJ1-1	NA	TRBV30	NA	TGTGCCTGGAGGATGGGGGCTGAAGCTTTCTTT	CAWRMGAEAFF
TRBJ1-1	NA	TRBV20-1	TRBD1	TGCAGTGCTGACTCCAGGGACAGCGCTTTCTTT	CSADSRDSAFF
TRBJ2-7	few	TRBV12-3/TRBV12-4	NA	TGTGCCAGCAGTGGCGACAACGAAGGCTACGAGCAGTACTTC	CASSGDNEGYEQYF